This TCR beta chain stems from a study of human versus mouse CDR3 diversity and MHC coevolution. Libraries were prepared by immunoSEQ multiplex PCR; TCRdb keeps only in-frame clonotypes and omits some of them. The sample has 80,000 or so clones; just over 90% are singletons. Germline V gene data show CDR1 as SGHRS and CDR2 as YFSETQ. The CDR3 length is 17 residues. Trimming left V 2 bases short and J 1 base short, with 18 bases between. This clonotype originated in a person aged 30 to 69 in good health. Sample: naive CD4+ T cells from blood. Sample subset: CD45RO-negative CD62L-positive naive CD4 T cells. The chain combines TRBV5-1 with TRBJ1-1; D gene ambiguous. This chain's CDR3 is CASSFSIPDSGNTEAFF. The CDR3 nucleotides are TGCGCCAGCAGCTTTTCGATACCTGATAGTGGGAACACTGAAGCTTTCTTT.